The following is a T cell receptor beta chain sequence with its context. The sample originates from a study of blood T cell repertoires in COVID-19. The CDR3 covers 14 residues. Germline CDR1 reads SGHTA; CDR2 reads FQGTGA. V dropped 2 bases and J dropped 5; count of bases not matched to a gene: 5. The repertoire was sequenced with immunoSEQ multiplex PCR; TCRdb's copy has only in-frame clones and lacks some. The data hold over 300,000 clones, with about 84% observed a single time. The clonotype comes from a woman aged 45-59 years with acute or convalescent COVID-19. The chain couples TRBV7-3 to TRBJ2-7, with 8 nucleotides matching TRBD1. Material: peripheral blood. The CDR3: CASSLGQGLDEQYF. CDR3 DNA sequence: TGTGCCAGCAGCTTAGGACAGGGCCTTGACGAGCAGTACTTC. The variable domain in full, completed from reference TRBV7-3 and TRBJ2-7, reads GAGVSQTPSNKVTEKGKYVELRCDPISGHTALYWYRQSLGQGPEFLIYFQGTGAADDSGLPNDRFFAVRPEGSVSTLKIQRTERGDSAVYLCASSLGQGLDEQYFGPGTRLTVT.